This is a list of T cell receptor beta chains from one sample in a study of cytomegalovirus exposure and HLA in healthy donors. Clones were read by immunoSEQ multiplex PCR, and TCRdb kept only the in-frame ones, dropping some. The data show about 130,000 clones, approximately 80% seen once. The material sequenced was PBMCs. The source is a man aged 25 to 40 in good health and CMV-seropositive. Both conserved end residues are part of each CDR3. A D gene is named only where the DNA matches it firmly. Rows give clone size only sometimes, using once, few, many, or a class for an expanded clone.

13	TRBV11-2	TRBJ2-2	once	NA	TGTGCCAGCAGTCCGGGGGGCCCCGGGGAGCTGTTTTTT	CASSPGGPGELFF
14	TRBV19	TRBJ2-3	NA	TRBD1	TGTGCCAGTAGTCCGGGACAGCACACAGATACGCAGTATTTT	CASSPGQHTDTQYF
15	TRBV10-3	TRBJ2-7	NA	NA	TGTGCCATCAGCCGAACAAGAGAAGGGGGTTACGAGCAGTACTTC	CAISRTREGGYEQYF
13	TRBV5-1	TRBJ1-4	NA	NA	TGCGCCAGCAGCGTTGGTTCGCGGGAAAAACTGTTTTTT	CASSVGSREKLFF
14	TRBV29-1	TRBJ2-2	NA	TRBD1	TGCAGCGTTGAAACAGGGGGCCTCACCGGGGAGCTGTTTTTT	CSVETGGLTGELFF
15	TRBV9	TRBJ2-1	NA	NA	TGTGCCAGCAGCGCGAGGGGGGGCCAGGGGAATGAGCAGTTCTTC	CASSARGGQGNEQFF
17	TRBV12-5	TRBJ2-3	NA	TRBD2	TGTGCTAGTGGTTTGGCAGGGACTAGCGGCTCCACAGATACGCAGTATTTT	CASGLAGTSGSTDTQYF
16	TRBV14	TRBJ2-7	NA	TRBD2	TGTGCCAGCAGCCAAGTTGCTAGCGGTTTTCTTTTCGAGCAGTACTTC	CASSQVASGFLFEQYF
13	TRBV10-3	TRBJ2-7	NA	NA	TGTGCCATCAGTGCGCGACAAGACTACGAGCAGTACTTC	CAISARQDYEQYF
14	TRBV7-8	TRBJ1-6	NA	TRBD1	TGTGCCAGCAGACAGGGGGCGCGAAATTCACCCCTCCACTTT	CASRQGARNSPLHF
14	TRBV29-1	TRBJ1-2	few	TRBD1	TGCAGCGTGGACCCGGGACAGGGGAACTATGGCTACACCTTC	CSVDPGQGNYGYTF
11	TRBV29-1	TRBJ2-7	NA	NA	TGCAGCGTTTTGGTACTCCTCGAGCAGTACTTC	CSVLVLLEQYF
13	TRBV30	TRBJ2-7	NA	NA	TGTGCCTGGAGTGCGGTGGAGGGGTACGAGCAGTACTTC	CAWSAVEGYEQYF